Following are 15 T cell receptor beta chains from one sample sequenced in a study of cytomegalovirus exposure and HLA in healthy donors. Use of 60 Vbeta and 13 Jbeta primers characterized the PCR. TCRdb's copy holds only in-frame clones and misses some; the assay was immunoSEQ multiplex PCR. The sample shows 150,000 to 200,000 clones, around 80% of them seen only once. Sequenced: PBMCs. The receptor source for this set is a girl aged 10 to 17 in good health and CMV-seropositive.

The CDR3 loop is CASSQVFSSREGDRDTQYF. DNA for the CDR3: TGTGCCAGCAGCCAAGTTTTCTCTTCACGGGAGGGTGATAGGGATACGCAGTATTTT. The chain links TRBV4-2 to TRBJ2-3; 8 positions agree with TRBD2. The CDR3 is 19 residues long. CDR1 LGHNA and CDR2 YNFKEQ come from the germline V gene. With V trimmed by 1 base and J by 6 bases, 18 bases remained unmatched.

The chain employs TRBV5-1 and TRBJ2-1; tentative D call: TRBD2 (5 bases). The CDR3 length is 14 residues. Germline loops: CDR1 SGHRS, CDR2 YFSETQ. With 4 bases removed from V and 0 bases from J, the gap between germline ends came to 8 bases. The CDR3 sequence is CASSPRDSYNEQFF. CDR3 DNA: TGCGCCAGCAGCCCACGGGACTCCTACAATGAGCAGTTCTTC.

The chain is built from TRBV6-1 and TRBJ1-6, with a tentative D call TRBD1 (5 bases). The CDR3 is made up of 14 amino acids. Trimming left V 7 bases short and J 5 bases short, with 12 bases between. CDR1 and CDR2 (germline): MNHNS, SASEGT. The CDR3 DNA is TGTGCCAGCATCCTGGGGGGAGATAATTCACCCCTCCACTTT. Its translation: CASILGGDNSPLHF.

The V and J genes are TRBV28 and TRBJ1-1; a weak D match, TRBD1 (5 bases). CDR1 and CDR2 from the germline V gene are MDHEN and SYDVKM. Trimming left V 6 bases short and J 11 bases short, with 22 bases between. This CDR3 comprises 14 residues. CDR3 amino acids: CASSGTGGPRRAFF. The CDR3 nucleotides read TGTGCCAGCAGCGGGACCGGAGGGCCGAGACGGGCTTTCTTT.

V is TRBV5-1 and J is TRBJ1-1; TRBD1 might be the D (5 bases). Trimming removed 5 bases from V and 4 bases from J, with 12 bases in between. Germline V gene lookup returns CDR1 SGHRS and CDR2 YFSETQ. This CDR3 is 13 amino acids long. This chain's CDR3 is CASRRPGGTEAFF. For the CDR3, the DNA is TGCGCCAGCAGGCGCCCCGGGGGCACTGAAGCTTTCTTT.

V is TRBV15 and J is TRBJ2-1; TRBD2 matches 7 bases. The CDR3 is 15 amino acids. J lost 7 bases, V lost 5 bases, and 11 bases had no gene match. Germline V CDR1 and CDR2: LNHNV, YYDKDF (reference sequence). The CDR3 reads CATSPTGGRGNEQFF. DNA of the CDR3: TGTGCCACCAGCCCCACGGGCGGGAGAGGAAATGAGCAGTTCTTC.

The chain uses TRBV6-5 and TRBJ2-1, with D tentatively TRBD2 (5 bases). CDR1 is MNHEY and CDR2 is SVGAGI in the germline V gene. This CDR3 has 15 residues. V gave up 0 bases and J gave up 13 bases, with 19 bases separating them. Here the CDR3 DNA reads TGTGCCAGCAGTTACTCTATTTACGGGGAGATCGTTCAGTTCTTC. Its protein product is CASSYSIYGEIVQFF.

This clone showed up just once. The chain uses TRBV7-9 and TRBJ2-7; 10 nucleotides align to TRBD1. Germline CDR1 reads SEHNR; CDR2 reads FQNEAQ (reference sequence). J lost 2 bases, V lost 5 bases, and 6 bases had no gene match. CDR3 length equals 15 residues. CDR3 in DNA: TGTGCCAGCAGCATCGGGACAGGGGTCCCCTACGAGCAGTACTTC. It specifies CASSIGTGVPYEQYF.

The rearrangement uses TRBV19 and TRBJ2-7; the D gene is possibly TRBD2 (5 bases). The germline V gene encodes CDR1 LNHDA and CDR2 SQIVND (reference sequence). V lost 5 bases, J lost 0 bases, and 11 bases lay in between. This CDR3 comprises 14 residues. This chain's CDR3 is CASSAGIFSYEQYF. CDR3 bases: TGTGCCAGTAGTGCCGGGATTTTCTCCTACGAGCAGTACTTC.

The V gene is TRBV10-3, the J gene TRBJ1-5; D may be TRBD1 (5 bases). V lost 2 bases and J 3 bases, leaving 14 bases between the germline ends. Germline V gene data show CDR1 as ENHRY and CDR2 as SYGVKD. There are 16 residues in the CDR3. In nucleotides, the CDR3 is TGTGCCATCAGTGAGAGCACCGGACACCCCAATCAGCCCCAGCATTTT. It translates to CAISESTGHPNQPQHF.

This chain uses TRBV5-8 with TRBJ1-1; no clear D. The CDR3 runs 14 residues. CDR1 is SGHTS, CDR2 YDEGEE, per germline. V lost 4 bases to trimming and J lost 1 base, with 11 bases between them. Here the CDR3 reads CASSIGRANTEAFF. For the CDR3, the DNA is TGTGCCAGCAGCATTGGGAGAGCGAACACTGAAGCTTTCTTT.

The V call is TRBV5-1, the J call TRBJ2-3, with 10 bases matching TRBD2. Germline CDR1 is SGHRS and CDR2 is YFSETQ. The junction had 4 bases not matched to a gene; V was cut back by 4 bases and J by 5 bases. The CDR3 consists of 14 residues. In nucleotides, the CDR3 is TGCGCCAGCAGCGCCGGGACTAGCGTAGATACGCAGTATTTT. It encodes CASSAGTSVDTQYF.

CDR3 bases: TGTGCCAGCACCGACGACAGGATCACAACTGGAAACACCATATATTTT. Its translation: CASTDDRITTGNTIYF. The J gene is TRBJ1-3, the V gene TRBV6-4; D is possibly TRBD1 (6 bases). The CDR3 extends over 16 amino acids. Germline V gene data show CDR1 as MRHNA and CDR2 as SNTAGT. V gave up 7 bases and J gave up 2 bases, with 18 bases separating them.

The V call is TRBV30, the J call TRBJ2-7; 10 bases map to TRBD1. Germline V lookup: CDR1 GTSNPN, CDR2 SVGIG (reference sequence). This CDR3 spans 14 amino acids. After removal of 5 bases from V and 3 bases from J, the junction contained 7 bases not matched to a gene. CDR3 coding DNA: TGTGCCTGGGCCCTGGGACAGGGGATCTACGAGCAGTACTTC. Amino acids: CAWALGQGIYEQYF.

The J gene is TRBJ2-7, the V gene TRBV6-5, with TRBD2 as a possible D gene (6 bases). V lost 6 bases and J lost 12, with 21 bases in between. Germline CDR1 reads MNHEY; CDR2 reads SVGAGI. The CDR3 is 13 amino acids. The CDR3 DNA reads TGTGCCAGCAGCACCAACGATCCGGGACTTCCGTACTTC. Amino acids: CASSTNDPGLPYF.